Each of the 26 T cell receptor beta chains below was sequenced from the same sample in a study of blood T cells in healthy people across ages. A sample-barcoded 5' primer and a J-beta primer mix were used in a second PCR of about 7 to 12 cycles. TCRdb re-called the 5' RACE reads through MiXCR, storing one row per CDR3 protein. The sample shows 1.2 million to 1.5 million distinct CDR3 sequences, 59% of them seen only once. Sequencing used blood. Receptors originate from a man aged 18-30 years in good health.

The CDR3 region has the DNA TGTGCCAGCAGTGAACAGAGTAACACCGGGGAGCTGTTTTTT. It codes for CASSEQSNTGELFF. The V and J genes are TRBV6-4 and TRBJ2-2; D is ambiguous. This CDR3 comprises 14 residues. CDR1 MRHNA and CDR2 SNTAGT come from the germline V gene. V was trimmed by 3 bases and J by 2 bases, leaving 7 bases between them.

There are a few counts of this clonotype. The chain combines TRBV4-2 with TRBJ2-4, with TRBD1 identical over 7 bases. The DNA end lines up better with TRBJ2-7; the J call may be wrong. The CDR3 length is 15 residues. Germline V gene lookup returns CDR1 LGHNA and CDR2 YNFKEQ. CDR3 protein: CASSPEWTGVLEQYF. CDR3 DNA sequence: TGTGCCAGCAGCCCCGAATGGACAGGCGTACTCGAGCAGTACTTC.

The rearrangement uses TRBV7-2 and TRBJ1-5; no definite D call. CDR3 size: 14 residues. V lost 1 base, J lost 5 bases, and 9 bases lay in between. Germline CDR1 is SGHTA and CDR2 is FQGNSA. CDR3: CASSLERTDQPQHF. Written as DNA, the CDR3 is TGTGCCAGCAGCTTAGAGAGAACAGATCAGCCCCAGCATTTT.

The chain uses TRBV29-1 and TRBJ2-1, with D possibly TRBD1 on 5 matching bases. The CDR3 spans 11 residues. Between the trimmed V and J ends, which lost 7 bases and 7 bases, there was a span of 11 bases. Looked up from germline, CDR1 is SQVTM and CDR2 is ANQGSEA. The DNA of the CDR3 is TGCAGCGGTCAAGGGGTAAATGAGCAGTTCTTC. It codes for CSGQGVNEQFF.

This clonotype showed up just once. The junction shows a germline mismatch at one end, possibly a read error. The rearrangement joins TRBV12-3 or TRBV12-4 to TRBJ1-2; TRBD1 is a possible D gene (5 bases). The CDR3 spans 15 residues. CDR3 region: CASSLGVNSNYGYTF. CDR3 sequence (DNA): TGCGCCAGCAGTTTAGGGGTAAACTCTAACTATGGCTACACCTTC.

The chain uses TRBV3-1 and TRBJ2-4; TRBD1 is a possible D gene (6 bases). The DNA end is more similar to TRBJ2-7, so the J call may be wrong. The CDR3 is 16 residues long. CDR1 and CDR2 (germline): LGHDT, YNNKEL (reference sequence). CDR3 sequence reads: CASSPPDRTLEDEQYF. CDR3 DNA sequence: TGTGCCAGCAGCCCCCCAGACAGGACCTTAGAAGACGAGCAGTACTTC.

This chain uses TRBV12-3 or TRBV12-4 with TRBJ2-1, with 16 bases matching TRBD2. Unmatched junction bases numbered 6, after V lost 4 bases and J lost 0 bases. This CDR3 region has 19 residues. In nucleotides, the CDR3 is TGTGCCAGCAGTTCGGGACTAGCGGGGGGGGTCAGCTCCTACAATGAGCAGTTCTTC. Amino acid sequence: CASSSGLAGGVSSYNEQFF.

This clonotype was seen once. J is TRBJ1-1 and V is TRBV6-6; D perhaps matches TRBD1 (5 bases). The CDR3 consists of 15 residues. Trimming left V 5 bases short and J 10 bases short, with 23 bases between. The germline CDR1 and CDR2 sequences are MNHNY and SVGAGI (reference sequence). This CDR3 reads CASSSTRELLTGAFF. The CDR3 DNA sequence: TGTGCCAGCAGTAGCACCAGGGAATTATTAACGGGAGCTTTCTTT.

For this clonotype: Sequence at one end of the junction differs from germline and may be a read error. This sequence joins TRBV12-3 or TRBV12-4 and TRBJ2-4; D possibly corresponds to TRBD1 (6 bases). The length of the CDR3 is 11 residues. This CDR3 is CAGSFSGERYF. CDR3 in DNA: TGTGCCGGCAGTTTTTCAGGGGAGCGGTACTTC.

The V and J genes are TRBV12-3 or TRBV12-4 and TRBJ1-2; 8 positions agree with TRBD1. V shed 5 bases and J 6 bases; nucleotides not matched to a gene: 8. The CDR3 is 14 residues long. CDR3 DNA sequence: TGTGCCAGCAGTGGGGACAGGCGCCGGGATGGCTACACCTTC. Translated, it gives CASSGDRRRDGYTF.

This clonotype was recorded a few times. The chain uses TRBV11-2 and TRBJ2-5, with 7 bases matching TRBD2. Per germline, CDR1 SGHAT and CDR2 FQNNGV. The CDR3 is 15 residues long. V dropped 4 bases and J dropped 1; count of bases not matched to a gene: 6. The DNA of the CDR3 is TGTGCCAGCAGCTCGGAGCGGGGCACCCAAGAGACCCAGTACTTC. The encoded protein is CASSSERGTQETQYF.

In its sample, this clonotype was seen a few times. The chain recombines TRBV4-1 with TRBJ1-1; perhaps TRBD1 as D (6 bases). V lost 1 base and J 5 bases, leaving 8 bases between the germline ends. This CDR3 comprises 13 residues. Germline-derived CDR1 and CDR2 are MGHRA and YSYEKL. DNA of the CDR3: TGCGCCAGCAGCCAAGGAAGGGGGACTGAAGCTTTCTTT. Residues: CASSQGRGTEAFF.

The CDR3 coding sequence is TGTGCCAGCAGTTTAGACAGCGATCCCGGGGAGCTGTTTTTT. Its translation is CASSLDSDPGELFF. The chain employs TRBV27 and TRBJ2-2; a weak D match, TRBD1 (5 bases). In germline, CDR1 is MNHEY, CDR2 SMNVEV (reference sequence). This CDR3 region has 14 residues. V gave up 2 bases and J gave up 6 bases, with 10 bases separating them.

The V call is TRBV9, the J call TRBJ1-2, with 7 bases identical to TRBD1. The CDR3 spans 17 residues. Looked up from germline, CDR1 is SGDLS and CDR2 is YYNGEE. V was clipped by 2 bases and J by 4 bases; unmatched bases: 14. CDR3 residues: CASSVLPRQGGTYGYTF. CDR3 nucleotides: TGTGCCAGCAGCGTCCTACCTCGACAGGGAGGAACCTATGGCTACACCTTC.

J is TRBJ1-2 and V is TRBV7-2; 9 bases are a match to TRBD1. The CDR3 length is 13 residues. With V trimmed by 5 bases and J by 8 bases, 6 bases remained unmatched. In germline, CDR1 is SGHTA, CDR2 FQGNSA. CDR3 coding DNA: TGTGCCAGCAGCACTGGGACAGGGCAAGGCTACACCTTC. Translating gives CASSTGTGQGYTF.

This rearrangement joins TRBV7-9 to TRBJ2-5; unclear D gene. The CDR3 has 14 residues. Per germline, CDR1 SEHNR and CDR2 FQNEAQ (reference sequence). V lost 4 bases and J lost 2, with 11 bases in between. Here the CDR3 reads CASSSSWGQETQYF. For the CDR3, the DNA is TGTGCCAGCAGCTCCTCGTGGGGTCAAGAGACCCAGTACTTC.

The rearrangement joins TRBV24-1 to TRBJ1-5; D is uncertain. The germline CDR1 and CDR2 sequences are KGHDR and SFDVKD. V gave up 5 bases and J gave up 5 bases, with 27 bases separating them. This CDR3 comprises 19 residues. CDR3 nucleotides: TGTGCCACCAGTGGGCCCCAGCTAAGGGAGGTTAACCCCGATCAGCCCCAGCATTTT. Its protein product is CATSGPQLREVNPDQPQHF.

This chain uses TRBV20-1 with TRBJ2-4; a possible D gene is TRBD2 (5 bases). Trimming cost V 3 bases and J 0 bases, with 18 bases left between them. CDR1 and CDR2 (germline): DFQATT, SNEGSKA (reference sequence). This CDR3 is built from 17 residues. The CDR3 DNA sequence: TGCAGTGCTAGTAGTTTGCGAGGGCCCTTAGCCAAAAACATTCAGTACTTC. As protein: CSASSLRGPLAKNIQYF.

The chain employs TRBV7-9 and TRBJ2-2, with a weak D call TRBD2 (6 bases). CDR3 length: 15 amino acids. The V end lost 5 bases, the J end lost 7 bases, and 17 bases lay between the germline ends. Germline lookup yields CDR1 SEHNR and CDR2 FQNEAQ (reference sequence). CDR3 sequence: CASSVSGAPGGELFF. The CDR3 DNA sequence: TGTGCCAGCAGCGTTAGCGGTGCGCCAGGCGGGGAGCTGTTTTTT.

The chain links TRBV6-2 or TRBV6-3 to TRBJ1-1; D is ambiguous. Per the germline V gene, CDR1 is MNHEY and CDR2 is SVGEGT. This CDR3 contains 15 residues. The germline V and J ends were trimmed by 0 bases and 5 bases, with 13 bases remaining between them. CDR3 region: CASSYSSGKGTEAFF. CDR3 bases: TGTGCCAGCAGTTACTCATCGGGGAAGGGAACTGAAGCTTTCTTT.

CDR3 sequence reads: CASSLAGPGGFTEAFF. The CDR3 DNA reads TGTGCCAGCAGCTTAGCTGGCCCGGGGGGATTCACTGAAGCTTTCTTT. The chain has TRBV11-1 and TRBJ1-1; TRBD1 is a possible D gene (5 bases). Trimming removed 0 bases from V and 4 bases from J, with 15 bases in between. Germline V gene data show CDR1 as SGHAT and CDR2 as FQDESV (reference sequence). The CDR3 is made up of 16 amino acids.

The chain uses TRBV18 and TRBJ2-7, with 7 bases lining up with TRBD2. After removal of 4 bases from V and 2 bases from J, the junction contained 11 bases not matched to a gene. The germline V gene has CDR1 KGHSH and CDR2 LQKENI. CDR3 length equals 16 residues. The CDR3, as DNA: TGTGCCAGCTCACTAAGGGACTATCCAGGCACCTACGAGCAGTACTTC. This codes for CASSLRDYPGTYEQYF.

The gene calls are TRBV7-9 and TRBJ1-4; no definite D call. The CDR3 is made up of 16 amino acids. V was cut by 4 bases and J by 0 bases, with 12 bases left in between. Germline V gene sequence: CDR1 SEHNR, CDR2 FQNEAQ (reference sequence). The CDR3 loop is CASSSPTLTTNEKLFF. CDR3 DNA: TGTGCCAGCAGCTCCCCCACCCTGACAACTAATGAAAAACTGTTTTTT. The full variable domain, completed using reference TRBV7-9 and TRBJ1-4, is DTGVSQNPRHKITKRGQNVTFRCDPISEHNRLYWYRQTLGQGPEFLTYFQNEAQLEKSRLLSDRFSAERPKGSFSTLEIQRTEQGDSAMYLCASSSPTLTTNEKLFFGSGTQLSVL.

The V call is TRBV7-9, the J call TRBJ2-3; TRBD2 might be the D (5 bases). Trimming stripped 6 bases from V and 6 bases from J, with 13 bases between. The CDR3 totals 13 residues. CDR1 is SEHNR and CDR2 is FQNEAQ in the germline V gene (reference sequence). CDR3 sequence (DNA): TGTGCCAGCAGAACACAAGCGGTGGATACGCAGTATTTT. Its protein is CASRTQAVDTQYF.

This clonotype has more than one count but fewer than ten. The V call is TRBV24-1, the J call TRBJ2-1; TRBD1 matches 12 bases. The CDR3 length is 16 residues. Germline CDR1 KGHDR, CDR2 SFDVKD. Trimming took 3 bases from V and 7 from J; bases not matched to a gene: 6. As DNA, the CDR3 is TGTGCCACCAGTGATCCCGGGACAGGGGGCATGAATGAGCAGTTCTTC. Its translation: CATSDPGTGGMNEQFF.

CDR3 protein: CASSLGFRTGHQETQYF. The CDR3 coding sequence is TGTGCCAGCAGCTTAGGCTTCCGGACAGGGCATCAAGAGACCCAGTACTTC. The chain couples TRBV7-9 to TRBJ2-5, with TRBD1 matching 8 bases. This CDR3 spans 17 amino acids. The V and J ends lost 1 base and 2 bases, in that order; junction bases with no gene match: 9. Germline CDR1 and CDR2: SEHNR and FQNEAQ (reference sequence).